This T cell receptor (beta chain) was documented in a study of blood T cell repertoires in COVID-19. Across the whole study: Spain, Italy and the United States supplied samples that represented acute and convalescent COVID-19.

Generated by immunoSEQ multiplex PCR, the TCRdb table keeps only in-frame clones and is missing some. The data contain about 270,000 clones, around 93% of them singletons. Regarding this clone: At the DNA level, this CDR3 is encoded by other sequences in the same sample as well.

Sequences were obtained from PBMCs or T cells enriched from blood (not recorded which). This TCR derives from a man aged 40-50 years who had been exposed to COVID-19.

The CDR3 nucleotides read TGTGCCAGCAGTGAAGCCGGGACAGGGCCCTACGAGCAGTACTTC. It translates to CASSEAGTGPYEQYF. This chain connects TRBV6-1 to TRBJ2-7; 9 positions match TRBD1. Looked up from germline, CDR1 is MNHNS and CDR2 is SASEGT. V lost 0 bases, J lost 2 bases, and 2 bases stayed unmatched. The CDR3 loop spans 15 amino acids.